This T cell receptor (beta chain) is drawn from a study of shared clonotypes between healthy human individuals. In the case of this clone: No antigen is known for it.

Study observations and caveats: Estimated richness values were generally larger in naive subsets than in memory subsets. Sharing across four donors was seen in 4% to 6.5% of naive CD4 clonotypes.

Assay: immunoSEQ multiplex PCR; the TCRdb copy retains only in-frame clones and omits some. The sample includes millions of clones, around 94% seen only once; the top ten take over 0.12%. Specimen: naive CD4+ T cells sorted from blood. Subset here: CD45RA+ positively selected. This receptor was obtained from a young man in good health.

The CDR3 sequence: CASSYSIPINGYTF. The CDR3 nucleotides are TGTGCCAGCAGTTACTCGATCCCTATTAATGGCTACACCTTC. The chain links TRBV6-5 to TRBJ1-2; D is unclear. Germline loops: CDR1 MNHEY, CDR2 SVGAGI. The CDR3 is 14 residues long. The V gene lost 0 bases and the J gene lost 6 bases, with 11 bases spanning the gap.